This T cell receptor beta chain was identified during a study of T-cell memory formation after mild COVID-19. At the level of the study: TCR clusters were mostly donor specific.

The TCR alpha and TCR beta cDNA libraries, bearing sample barcodes and UMIs, were generated by 5'RACE using constant-segment primers. TCRdb reprocessed the 5' RACE reads via MiXCR and lists one record per CDR3 protein. The sample carries some 120,000 distinct CDR3 sequences, 17% recorded once. V shed 6 bases and J shed 1 base, with 12 bases lying between them. The length of the CDR3 is 14 residues. Per the germline V gene, CDR1 is MNHEY and CDR2 is SVGAGI. Findings and limits, study-wide: Balance between CD4 and CD8 was seen in clones contracting day 15 to 85, and a CD4+ lean was seen in later expanders. For second-wave clones that peaked at day 37, SARS-CoV-2 specificity went unverified.

Turning to this clonotype: What it binds is unknown.

The rearrangement uses TRBV6-5 and TRBJ1-1; a possible D gene is TRBD1 (5 bases). The source is a man younger than 35 who had mild COVID-19 (a few samples of this study predate the infection). Cell type and time point are not known. Sequenced input: PBMCs or a T cell subset sorted from them (not recorded which). This CDR3 reads CASRRGLRNTEAFF. The CDR3 DNA reads TGTGCCAGCAGACGGGGACTGAGGAACACTGAAGCTTTCTTT.